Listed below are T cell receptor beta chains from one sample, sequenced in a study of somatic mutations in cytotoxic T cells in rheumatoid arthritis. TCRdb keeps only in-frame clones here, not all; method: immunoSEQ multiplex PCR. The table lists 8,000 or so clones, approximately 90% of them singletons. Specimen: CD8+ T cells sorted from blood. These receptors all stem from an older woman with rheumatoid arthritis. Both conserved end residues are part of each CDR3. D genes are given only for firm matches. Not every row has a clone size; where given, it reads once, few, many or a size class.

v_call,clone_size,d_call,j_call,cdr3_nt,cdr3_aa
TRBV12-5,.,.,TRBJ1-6,TGTGCTAGTGGCCACAACAACTCACCCCTCCACTTT,CASGHNNSPLHF
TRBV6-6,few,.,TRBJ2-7,TGTGCCAGCGGGCTCATCTCCTACGAGCAGTACTTC,CASGLISYEQYF
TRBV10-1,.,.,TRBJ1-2,TGCGCCAGCAGTGAGTCGAAAACAGGGAACTATGGCTACACCTTC,CASSESKTGNYGYTF
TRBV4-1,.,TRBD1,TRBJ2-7,TGCGCCAGCAGCCAGGGACAGGGTACCTACGAGCAGTACTTC,CASSQGQGTYEQYF
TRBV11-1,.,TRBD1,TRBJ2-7,TGTGCCAGCAGCCCCCGGGACAGGGGGTATGAGCAGTACTTC,CASSPRDRGYEQYF
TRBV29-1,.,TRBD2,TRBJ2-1,TGCAGCGTACTGGGCGGACTAGCGAGCTCTAGGGTATACAATGAGCAGTTCTTC,CSVLGGLASSRVYNEQFF
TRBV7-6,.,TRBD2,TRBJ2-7,TGTGCCAGCAGCTTGGGGACTAGCGGCTCCTACGAGCAGTACTTC,CASSLGTSGSYEQYF
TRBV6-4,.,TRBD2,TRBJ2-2,TGTGCCAGCAGTGACTCATGGGGGGGAGACACCGGGGAGCTGTTTTTT,CASSDSWGGDTGELFF
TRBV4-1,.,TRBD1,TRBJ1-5,TGCGCCAGCAGCCAGAACAGGGGGCAACAGCCCCAGCATTTT,CASSQNRGQQPQHF
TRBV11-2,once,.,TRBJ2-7,TGTGCCAGCAGCATGGGACTGCCCTACGAGCAGTACTTC,CASSMGLPYEQYF
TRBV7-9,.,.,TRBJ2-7,TGTGCCAGCAGCTTAGCCCCGTCACAGTACGAGCAGTACTTC,CASSLAPSQYEQYF
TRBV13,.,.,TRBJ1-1,TGTGCCAGCAGCTTAGGGCGCCACGCTGAAGCTTTCTTT,CASSLGRHAEAFF
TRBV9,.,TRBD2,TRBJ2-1,TGTGCCAGCAGCGGACTAGCGGGGCTTACCACCTCCTACAATGAGCAGTTCTTC,CASSGLAGLTTSYNEQFF
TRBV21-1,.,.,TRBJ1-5,TGTGCCAGCAGCAAACCTCCCAGGGGGCACGGTCAGCCCCAGCATTTT,CASSKPPRGHGQPQHF
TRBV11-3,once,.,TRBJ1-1,TGTGCCAGCAGCTTAGCCCCACAGGGATACACTGAAGCTTTCTTT,CASSLAPQGYTEAFF
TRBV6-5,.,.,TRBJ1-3,TGTGCCAGCAGTTACGGCAGGCAAAACTCTGGAAACACCATATATTTT,CASSYGRQNSGNTIYF
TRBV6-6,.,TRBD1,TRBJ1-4,TGTGCCAGCAGTTACTCCGGGACAGGGAGGGAAAAACTGTTTTTT,CASSYSGTGREKLFF
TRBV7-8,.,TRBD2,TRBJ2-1,TGTGCCAGCAGCTTAGCGCTAGCGGGGGAATCCCCTGGTTACAATGAGCAGTTCTTC,CASSLALAGESPGYNEQFF
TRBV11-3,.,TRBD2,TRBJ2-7,TGTGCCAGCAGCCCTTGGACTAGCGGGACTTACGAGCAGTACTTC,CASSPWTSGTYEQYF
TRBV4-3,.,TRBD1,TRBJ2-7,TGCGCCAGCAGCCAAGATTTGCAGGGGGCCCCCTACGAGCAGTACTTC,CASSQDLQGAPYEQYF
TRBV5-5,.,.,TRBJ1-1,TGTGCCAGCAGCCATTGGGAGGGAGCGGGCACTGAAGCTTTCTTT,CASSHWEGAGTEAFF
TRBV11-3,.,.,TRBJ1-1,TGTGCCAGCAGCAGATCACAGGGAAGGGACACTGAAGCTTTCTTT,CASSRSQGRDTEAFF
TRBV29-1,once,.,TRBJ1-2,TGCAGCGTTTCGGGAGAAACTAACTATGGCTACACCTTC,CSVSGETNYGYTF
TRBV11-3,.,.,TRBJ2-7,TGTGCCAGCAGCTTAGGACTCTACGAGCAGTACTTC,CASSLGLYEQYF
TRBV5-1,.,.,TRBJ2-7,TGCGCCAGCAGCTTGTCCTCCAGGGCAGGGGACTACGAGCAGTACTTC,CASSLSSRAGDYEQYF
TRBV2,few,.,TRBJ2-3,TGTGCCAGCACGGGGAGAGGCGATACGCAGTATTTT,CASTGRGDTQYF
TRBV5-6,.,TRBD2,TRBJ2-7,TGTGCCAGCAGCTTTCAACTAGCGGGCTACGAGCAGTACTTC,CASSFQLAGYEQYF
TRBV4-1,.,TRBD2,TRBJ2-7,TGCGCCAGCAGCCCGACCGGACTAGCGGGAAGCTCCTACGAGCAGTACTTC,CASSPTGLAGSSYEQYF
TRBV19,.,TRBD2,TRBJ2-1,TGTGCCAGTAGTATTGCCGGGACTAGCGGGAGCTCCTACAATGAGCAGTTCTTC,CASSIAGTSGSSYNEQFF
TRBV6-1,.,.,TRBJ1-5,TGTGCCAGCAGTGAGCAGGCCGAAAATCAGCCCCAGCATTTT,CASSEQAENQPQHF
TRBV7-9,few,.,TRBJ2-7,TGTGCCAGCAGCCAGGACAGCTCCCCGGGCGAGCAGTACTTC,CASSQDSSPGEQYF
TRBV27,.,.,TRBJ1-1,TGTGCCAGCACTAAGAGGTCGGGGTTCACTGAAGCTTTCTTT,CASTKRSGFTEAFF
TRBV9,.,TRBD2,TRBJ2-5,TGTGCCAGCAACAGAGGCGGGGGGACCCTTAAAGAGACCCAGTACTTC,CASNRGGGTLKETQYF
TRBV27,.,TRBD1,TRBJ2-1,TGTGCCAGCCGTCGGACAGGGGGCAATGAGCAGTTCTTC,CASRRTGGNEQFF
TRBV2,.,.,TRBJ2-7,TGTGCCAGCATTGCGGTAGCGGACTACGAGCAGTACTTC,CASIAVADYEQYF
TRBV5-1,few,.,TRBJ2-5,TGCGCCAGCAGCCTACCCGCCGGGAGCCAAGAGACCCAGTACTTC,CASSLPAGSQETQYF
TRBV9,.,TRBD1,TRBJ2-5,TGTGCCAGCAGCCCAGCAGGGGGCCAGCAAGAGACCCAGTACTTC,CASSPAGGQQETQYF
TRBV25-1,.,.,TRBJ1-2,TGTGCCAGCAGTGAATTGATGCAGGTCGGCTACACCTTC,CASSELMQVGYTF
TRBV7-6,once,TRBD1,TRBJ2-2,TGTGCCAGCAGCTTATGGGACAGTCAGACGGGGACCGGGGAGCTGTTTTTT,CASSLWDSQTGTGELFF
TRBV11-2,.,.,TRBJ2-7,TGTGCCAGCAGCTTAGCCTGGGGGCCATACGAGCAGTACTTC,CASSLAWGPYEQYF
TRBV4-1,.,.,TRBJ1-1,TGCGCCAGCGGCCGCGGTATGAACACTGAAGCTTTCTTT,CASGRGMNTEAFF
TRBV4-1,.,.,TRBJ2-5,TGCGCCAGCAGCCACGGGACTTGGCTGGAGACCCAGTACTTC,CASSHGTWLETQYF
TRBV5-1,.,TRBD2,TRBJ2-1,TGCGCCAGCAGCTTGGGTCTAGCGGGAGTTTATCGGAATGAGCAGTTCTTC,CASSLGLAGVYRNEQFF
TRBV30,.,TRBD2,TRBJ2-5,TGTGCCTGGAGTGTACCGGCTGAGGGACTAAGAGAAGAGACCCAGTACTTC,CAWSVPAEGLREETQYF
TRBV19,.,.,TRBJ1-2,TGTGCCAGTAGGCCGTCGATCGGGAATGGCTACACCTTC,CASRPSIGNGYTF
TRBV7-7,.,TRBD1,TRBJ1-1,TGTGCTAGCAGCCCTATGACAGGGACTGAAGCTTTCTTT,CASSPMTGTEAFF
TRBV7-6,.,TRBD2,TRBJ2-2,TGTGCCAGCAGCTTAGTTGGGGCGGGAGGCGCGAACACCGGGGAGCTGTTTTTT,CASSLVGAGGANTGELFF
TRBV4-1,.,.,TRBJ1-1,TGCGCCAGCAGCCAAGCCCGCTCAGGGACTGAAGCTTTCTTT,CASSQARSGTEAFF
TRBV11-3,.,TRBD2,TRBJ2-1,TGTGCCAGCAGCTTCCTAGCGGGAGGGGAATACAATGAGCAGTTCTTC,CASSFLAGGEYNEQFF
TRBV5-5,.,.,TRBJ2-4,TGTGCCAGCAGCTTGGATAGCAGCCTGGCCAAAAACATTCAGTACTTC,CASSLDSSLAKNIQYF
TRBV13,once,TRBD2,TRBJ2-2,TGTGCCAGCAGCTCGGGACTAGCGGGGTCCGGGGAGCTGTTTTTT,CASSSGLAGSGELFF
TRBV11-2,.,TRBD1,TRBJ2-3,TGTGCCAGCAGCTGGGACAGCAGCACAGATACGCAGTATTTT,CASSWDSSTDTQYF